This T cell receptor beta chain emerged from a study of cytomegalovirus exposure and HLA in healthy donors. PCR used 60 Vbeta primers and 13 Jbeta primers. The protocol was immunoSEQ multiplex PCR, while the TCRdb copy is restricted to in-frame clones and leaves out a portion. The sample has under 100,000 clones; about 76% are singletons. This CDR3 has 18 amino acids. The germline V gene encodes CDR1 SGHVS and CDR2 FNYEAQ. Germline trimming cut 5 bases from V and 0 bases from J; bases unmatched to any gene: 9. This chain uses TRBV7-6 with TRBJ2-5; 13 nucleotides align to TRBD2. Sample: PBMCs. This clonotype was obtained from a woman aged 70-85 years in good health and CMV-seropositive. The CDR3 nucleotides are TGTGCCAGCAGCCCAAGGACTAGCGGGAGCCAGTACCAAGAGACCCAGTACTTC. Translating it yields CASSPRTSGSQYQETQYF.